This T cell receptor (beta chain) was recovered during a study of identical twins. Using its own MiXCR run on the 5' RACE reads, TCRdb lists one record per CDR3 protein. The sample consists of some 730,000 distinct CDR3 sequences, 18% of them appearing once. V lost 5 bases, J lost 3 bases, and 5 bases stayed unmatched. CDR3 length: 15 amino acids. This clonotype was observed a handful of times. These data also featured in a second study, about T cells expressing NK-cell markers.

This rearrangement joins TRBV12-3 or TRBV12-4 to TRBJ2-7, with TRBD2 matching 12 bases. The TCR was taken from a woman aged 18-35 years in good health. Source material: PBMCs. The CDR3 DNA sequence: TGTGCCAGCAGTGTACTAGCGGGAGGACTCTACGAGCAGTACTTC. Its protein is CASSVLAGGLYEQYF.